The 5 T cell receptor beta chains listed next were all sequenced from one sample in a study of cytomegalovirus exposure and HLA in healthy donors. The PCR employed 60 Vbeta primers together with 13 Jbeta primers. Assay: immunoSEQ multiplex PCR; the TCRdb copy retains only in-frame clones and omits some. The table has 150,000 or so clones, roughly 70% seen once. The specimen was PBMCs. The receptors come from a male donor in good health and CMV-seronegative.

The rearrangement joins TRBV5-1 to TRBJ1-6; 10 positions agree with TRBD1. The CDR3 covers 14 residues. Losses at the gene ends were 4 bases for V and 10 bases for J; bases not matched to a gene: 5. CDR1 is SGHRS, CDR2 YFSETQ, per germline. The CDR3 nucleotides are TGCGCCAGCAGCCCTGACAGGGGGCAATCACCCCTCCACTTT. It translates to CASSPDRGQSPLHF.

CDR3 sequence: CASSIQGTNSGANVLTF. The DNA for the CDR3 is TGTGCCAGTAGTATACAGGGGACAAACTCTGGGGCCAACGTCCTGACTTTC. V and J are TRBV19 and TRBJ2-6; possible D gene TRBD1, 6 bases. CDR1 is LNHDA and CDR2 is SQIVND in the germline V gene (reference sequence). V was pared by 2 bases and J by 0 bases, with 11 bases between. This CDR3 contains 17 residues.

This chain joins TRBV29-1 and TRBJ1-1; D may be TRBD1 (6 bases). Trimming took 7 bases from V and 4 from J, leaving 25 bases between them. The CDR3 is 16 residues long. Looked up from germline, CDR1 is SQVTM and CDR2 is ANQGSEA. The CDR3 spells CSARDIWGSGGTEAFF. CDR3 bases: TGCAGCGCCCGGGACATTTGGGGCTCGGGGGGCACTGAAGCTTTCTTT. The full variable domain, its missing parts supplied by reference TRBV29-1 and TRBJ1-1, is SAVISQKPSRDICQRGTSLTIQCQVDSQVTMMFWYRQQPGQSLTLIATANQGSEATYESGFVIDKFPISRPNLTFSTLTVSNMSPEDSSIYLCSARDIWGSGGTEAFFGQGTRLTVV.

The V call is TRBV7-2, the J call TRBJ2-6; TRBD1 matches at 7 bases. CDR1 SGHTA and CDR2 FQGNSA come from the germline V gene. The CDR3 has 15 residues. Losses at the gene ends were 5 bases for V and 2 bases for J; bases not matched to a gene: 3. CDR3 region: CASSPRGPGANVLTF. For the CDR3, the DNA is TGTGCCAGCAGCCCTAGGGGGCCTGGGGCCAACGTCCTGACTTTC.

The chain is built from TRBV5-1 and TRBJ2-3; no reliable D call. V lost 2 bases and J lost 4, with 14 bases in between. The germline gives CDR1 SGHRS, CDR2 YFSETQ. CDR3 length: 15 amino acids. For the CDR3, the DNA is TGCGCCAGCAGCTTAGAAGCGCGTAGTTCAGATACGCAGTATTTT. This codes for CASSLEARSSDTQYF.